This TCR beta chain was observed in a study of regulatory T cells in long-lasting Graves disease. Overall study context: The study enrolled newly diagnosed Graves' patients on antithyroid drugs under 3 months. Overall study findings and caveats: Tissue studied was limited to peripheral blood, excluding thyroid tissue.

The length of the CDR3 is 16 residues. The junction had 11 bases not matched to a gene; V was cut back by 2 bases and J by 7 bases. This clonotype showed up many times. What it binds is unknown. Relying on iRepertoire HTBI primers and Arm-PCR of CDR3 regions, the team built TCR beta libraries. Using its own MiXCR run on the multiplex PCR reads, TCRdb lists one record per CDR3 protein. The table shows about 470,000 distinct CDR3 sequences, with 15% occurring only once. The time point: newly diagnosed GD, antithyroid drugs for less than 3 months. PBMC RNA was the source of the TCR library. Each patient gave 8.5 to 10 milliliters of EDTA-anticoagulated peripheral blood. The same specimen was also included in a second study, on T cells in Graves' hyperthyroidism and ophthalmopathy. As reported in that work: Researchers found most expanded thyroid clonotypes above 0.001 in blood as well.

This sequence originates from a woman aged 25 to 39 with Graves disease. This chain connects TRBV12-3 or TRBV12-4 to TRBJ2-1, with 7 bases that match TRBD2. Specimen: peripheral blood mononuclear cells (PBMCs), collected at new diagnosis, from a patient treated with antithyroid drugs. The chain's CDR3 is CASSLWGGSVSNEQFF. The CDR3 DNA reads as TGTGCCAGCAGTTTATGGGGCGGGAGTGTTTCAAATGAGCAGTTCTTC.